A selection of T cell receptor beta chains follows, all from one sample in a study of regulatory T cells in long-lasting Graves disease. Using its own MiXCR run on the multiplex PCR reads, TCRdb lists one record per CDR3 protein. The sample lists fewer than 500,000 distinct CDR3 sequences; 15% to 20% were seen once. In addition, the sample was reused for a study of T cells in Graves' hyperthyroidism and ophthalmopathy.

Sequencing was performed on peripheral blood mononuclear cells (PBMCs), taken at new diagnosis, from a patient treated with antithyroid drugs. These TCRs come from a man aged 40-49 years with Graves disease. CDR3s include the opening cysteine and the closing phenylalanine or tryptophan. Each record gives: clone size, D gene, V gene, J gene, CDR3 length, CDR3 protein, CDR3 DNA. D genes are given only for firm matches. Part of the rows lack a size; the others show once, few, many or a class for expanded clones.

abundance: .
d_gene: .
v_gene: TRBV19
j_gene: TRBJ2-2
len: 15
CDR3aa: CASSIEQGPTGELFF
CDR3nt: TGTGCCAGTAGTATAGAGCAGGGGCCCACCGGGGAGCTGTTTTTT

abundance: many
d_gene: .
v_gene: TRBV2
j_gene: TRBJ2-7
len: 13
CDR3aa: CATTRDQFYEQYF
CDR3nt: TGTGCCACCACTCGGGACCAATTCTACGAGCAGTACTTC

abundance: few
d_gene: .
v_gene: TRBV3-1
j_gene: TRBJ1-4
len: 16
CDR3aa: CASSSTVGYFNEKLFF
CDR3nt: TGTGCCAGCAGCTCGACTGTGGGCTACTTTAATGAAAAACTGTTTTTT

abundance: many
d_gene: .
v_gene: TRBV12-3/TRBV12-4
j_gene: TRBJ2-3
len: 16
CDR3aa: CASSFPGADSTDTQYF
CDR3nt: TGTGCCAGCAGTTTCCCGGGGGCCGATAGCACAGATACGCAGTATTTT

abundance: few
d_gene: TRBD2
v_gene: TRBV10-3
j_gene: TRBJ2-1
len: 15
CDR3aa: CAISESTSGSYEQFF
CDR3nt: TGTGCCATCAGTGAGTCTACTAGCGGGAGCTATGAGCAGTTCTTC

abundance: many
d_gene: .
v_gene: TRBV20-1
j_gene: TRBJ2-1
len: 15
CDR3aa: CSATSGGGWSNEQFF
CDR3nt: TGCAGTGCCACCTCAGGGGGAGGTTGGTCGAATGAGCAGTTCTTC

abundance: .
d_gene: .
v_gene: TRBV2
j_gene: TRBJ2-1
len: 13
CDR3aa: CASNSGSYNEQFF
CDR3nt: TGTGCCAGCAATTCGGGCTCCTACAATGAGCAGTTCTTC

abundance: few
d_gene: .
v_gene: TRBV6-1
j_gene: TRBJ1-5
len: 14
CDR3aa: CASSGDGGSQPQHF
CDR3nt: TGTGCCAGCAGTGGGGACGGGGGGAGTCAGCCCCAGCATTTT

abundance: .
d_gene: .
v_gene: TRBV19
j_gene: TRBJ2-7
len: 14
CDR3aa: CASSIDAEAYEQYF
CDR3nt: TGTGCCAGTAGTATCGACGCGGAGGCCTACGAGCAGTACTTC

abundance: few
d_gene: TRBD2
v_gene: TRBV6-2/TRBV6-3
j_gene: TRBJ2-1
len: 14
CDR3aa: CASSAILADNEQFF
CDR3nt: TGTGCCAGCAGCGCGATACTAGCGGACAATGAGCAGTTCTTC

abundance: few
d_gene: TRBD2
v_gene: TRBV28
j_gene: TRBJ2-4
len: 15
CDR3aa: CASSMAGGAKNIQYF
CDR3nt: TGTGCCAGCAGTATGGCGGGGGGAGCCAAAAACATTCAGTACTTC

abundance: few
d_gene: .
v_gene: TRBV30
j_gene: TRBJ1-1
len: 14
CDR3aa: CAWSGSGRNTEAFF
CDR3nt: TGTGCCTGGAGCGGTAGTGGTCGGAACACTGAAGCTTTCTTT

abundance: many
d_gene: TRBD1
v_gene: TRBV29-1
j_gene: TRBJ1-2
len: 14
CDR3aa: CSVEDPPGGDGYTF
CDR3nt: TGCAGCGTTGAAGATCCTCCAGGGGGCGATGGCTACACCTTC

abundance: .
d_gene: .
v_gene: TRBV6-1
j_gene: TRBJ2-7
len: 14
CDR3aa: CAIPRDGPPYEQYF
CDR3nt: TGTGCCATACCCCGGGACGGACCTCCCTACGAGCAGTACTTC

abundance: few
d_gene: TRBD2
v_gene: TRBV4-1
j_gene: TRBJ2-7
len: 12
CDR3aa: CASSHVAGEQYF
CDR3nt: TGCGCCAGCAGCCACGTAGCGGGCGAGCAGTACTTC

abundance: many
d_gene: .
v_gene: TRBV5-1
j_gene: TRBJ1-2
len: 14
CDR3aa: CASRRAGNDYGYTF
CDR3nt: TGCGCCAGCAGGAGGGCAGGGAATGACTATGGCTACACCTTC

abundance: many
d_gene: .
v_gene: TRBV2
j_gene: TRBJ2-7
len: 14
CDR3aa: CASSEPQTAAEQYF
CDR3nt: TGTGCCAGCAGTGAGCCCCAGACAGCGGCCGAGCAGTACTTC

abundance: many
d_gene: TRBD2
v_gene: TRBV7-8
j_gene: TRBJ2-3
len: 16
CDR3aa: CASSPRTSGRADTQYF
CDR3nt: TGTGCCAGCAGCCCCAGGACTAGCGGGAGGGCAGATACGCAGTATTTT

abundance: many
d_gene: TRBD1
v_gene: TRBV5-5
j_gene: TRBJ2-1
len: 15
CDR3aa: CASSERDRPGHEQFF
CDR3nt: TGTGCCAGCAGCGAAAGGGACAGGCCTGGGCATGAGCAGTTCTTC

abundance: many
d_gene: .
v_gene: TRBV18
j_gene: TRBJ2-1
len: 13
CDR3aa: CASSLARDNEQFF
CDR3nt: TGTGCCAGCTCCCTAGCCCGAGACAATGAGCAGTTCTTC

abundance: many
d_gene: TRBD2
v_gene: TRBV28
j_gene: TRBJ2-7
len: 16
CDR3aa: CASSPSLLAGTYEQYF
CDR3nt: TGTGCCAGCAGTCCGAGCCTGTTAGCGGGAACCTACGAGCAGTACTTC

abundance: .
d_gene: .
v_gene: TRBV5-1
j_gene: TRBJ1-1
len: 13
CDR3aa: CASSAPGGTEAFF
CDR3nt: TGCGCCAGCAGCGCTCCGGGGGGCACTGAAGCTTTCTTT

abundance: .
d_gene: TRBD2
v_gene: TRBV4-2
j_gene: TRBJ2-3
len: 16
CDR3aa: CASSQGLAGEVDTQYF
CDR3nt: TGTGCCAGCAGCCAAGGACTAGCGGGAGAGGTAGATACGCAGTATTTT

abundance: many
d_gene: TRBD2
v_gene: TRBV6-1
j_gene: TRBJ2-3
len: 15
CDR3aa: CASSVLAGDTDTQYF
CDR3nt: TGTGCCAGCAGTGTTTTAGCGGGAGACACAGATACGCAGTATTTT

abundance: few
d_gene: TRBD1
v_gene: TRBV7-9
j_gene: TRBJ2-2
len: 17
CDR3aa: CASSLMKPGTGGRELFF
CDR3nt: TGTGCCAGCAGCTTAATGAAACCCGGGACAGGGGGTCGGGAGCTGTTTTTT

abundance: many
d_gene: TRBD2
v_gene: TRBV3-1
j_gene: TRBJ2-1
len: 17
CDR3aa: CASSQVLAGESYNEQFF
CDR3nt: TGTGCCAGCAGCCAAGTTCTAGCGGGAGAGTCCTACAATGAGCAGTTCTTC

abundance: many
d_gene: .
v_gene: TRBV27
j_gene: TRBJ2-3
len: 14
CDR3aa: CASSPLQLTDTQYF
CDR3nt: TGTGCCAGCAGTCCTCTTCAACTGACAGATACGCAGTATTTT

abundance: few
d_gene: .
v_gene: TRBV7-9
j_gene: TRBJ1-4
len: 16
CDR3aa: CASSLFPGEGNEKLFF
CDR3nt: TGTGCCAGCAGCTTATTCCCAGGGGAGGGTAATGAAAAACTGTTTTTT

abundance: many
d_gene: .
v_gene: TRBV28
j_gene: TRBJ2-1
len: 16
CDR3aa: CASNLGPGTSSGEQFF
CDR3nt: TGTGCCAGCAATCTGGGTCCCGGGACATCAAGCGGTGAGCAGTTCTTC

abundance: many
d_gene: .
v_gene: TRBV27
j_gene: TRBJ2-3
len: 14
CDR3aa: CASKEGAYTDTQYF
CDR3nt: TGTGCCAGTAAGGAGGGGGCCTACACAGATACGCAGTATTTT

abundance: many
d_gene: .
v_gene: TRBV6-1
j_gene: TRBJ1-6
len: 15
CDR3aa: CASSGGTRGHSPLHF
CDR3nt: TGTGCCAGCAGTGGAGGGACACGGGGACATTCACCCCTCCACTTT

abundance: .
d_gene: .
v_gene: TRBV7-6
j_gene: TRBJ1-1
len: 13
CDR3aa: CASSLAQGTEAFF
CDR3nt: TGTGCCAGCAGCTTAGCGCAGGGAACTGAAGCTTTCTTT

abundance: .
d_gene: .
v_gene: TRBV5-6
j_gene: TRBJ2-7
len: 14
CDR3aa: CASSPAVSLYEQYF
CDR3nt: TGTGCCAGCAGCCCGGCGGTTAGTTTATACGAGCAGTACTTC

abundance: .
d_gene: TRBD1
v_gene: TRBV29-1
j_gene: TRBJ2-7
len: 13
CDR3aa: CSARGTGLYEQYF
CDR3nt: TGCAGCGCTCGCGGGACAGGCCTCTACGAGCAGTACTTC

abundance: few
d_gene: .
v_gene: TRBV6-1
j_gene: TRBJ2-3
len: 13
CDR3aa: CASMAGFADTQYF
CDR3nt: TGTGCCAGCATGGCGGGGTTCGCAGATACGCAGTATTTT

abundance: many
d_gene: .
v_gene: TRBV28
j_gene: TRBJ2-2
len: 17
CDR3aa: CASSFLGWDANTGELFF
CDR3nt: TGTGCCAGCAGTTTCTTGGGCTGGGACGCGAACACCGGGGAGCTGTTTTTT

abundance: .
d_gene: .
v_gene: TRBV19
j_gene: TRBJ1-1
len: 14
CDR3aa: CASSALDTNTEAFF
CDR3nt: TGTGCCAGTAGCGCCCTGGACACGAACACTGAAGCTTTCTTT

abundance: .
d_gene: TRBD2
v_gene: TRBV7-3
j_gene: TRBJ2-2
len: 13
CDR3aa: CATGLMNTGELFF
CDR3nt: TGTGCCACGGGACTAATGAACACCGGGGAGCTGTTTTTT

abundance: .
d_gene: .
v_gene: TRBV29-1
j_gene: TRBJ1-4
len: 12
CDR3aa: CSVLHNDEKLFF
CDR3nt: TGCAGCGTCCTGCATAATGATGAAAAACTGTTTTTT

abundance: many
d_gene: .
v_gene: TRBV24-1
j_gene: TRBJ1-1
len: 13
CDR3aa: CATSDSGTTEAFF
CDR3nt: TGTGCCACCAGTGATTCGGGGACAACTGAAGCTTTCTTT